The 22 T cell receptor beta chains below all came from one sample that was sequenced in a study of monozygotic twins with inflammatory bowel disease. TCRdb re-called the 5' RACE reads and gives one entry per CDR3 protein, without DNA. The listing records hundreds of thousands of distinct CDR3 sequences. The specimen was blood. These receptors came from a human donor with ulcerative colitis or Crohn's disease, or a healthy co-twin of an affected twin (not recorded which).

The genes are TRBV14 and TRBJ2-2; TCRdb names TRBD1, which stays unverified in the absence of DNA. CDR3 length: 18 amino acids. Germline values: CDR1 SGHDN, CDR2 FVKESK. CDR3 amino acids: CASSPTLGQKGATGELFF.

The V and J genes are TRBV20-1 and TRBJ2-1; the D gene TCRdb calls, TRBD1, cannot be checked with no DNA. This CDR3 is 12 amino acids long. CDR1 DFQATT and CDR2 SNEGSKA come from the germline V gene (reference sequence). This chain's CDR3 is CIGQGKVNEQFF.

The gene calls are TRBV11-2 and TRBJ2-3; the D gene TCRdb calls, TRBD2, cannot be checked with no DNA. The germline CDR1 and CDR2 sequences are SGHAT and FQNNGV. This CDR3 has 19 amino acids. This CDR3 reads CASSTGTSVSFDSTDTQYF.

The rearrangement uses TRBV24-1 and TRBJ2-2; TCRdb's D call, TRBD1, is unchecked because there is no DNA. The CDR3 length is 16 residues. The germline gives CDR1 KGHDR, CDR2 SFDVKD. The CDR3 is CATSDLGQANTGELFF.

V usage is TRBV30 and J usage is TRBJ2-1. The CDR3 has 14 amino acids. The germline V gene has CDR1 GTSNPN and CDR2 SVGIG (reference sequence). CDR3: CAWSKGIGYNEQFF.

The rearrangement joins TRBV7-2 to TRBJ2-3; TCRdb returns TRBD1, unconfirmable since there is no DNA. The CDR3 length is 14 residues. Germline V lookup: CDR1 SGHTA, CDR2 FQGNSA. The CDR3 region is CASGSRGLTDTQYF. Full variable domain (remainder filled in from reference TRBV7-2 and TRBJ2-3): GAGVSQSPSNKVTEKGKDVELRCDPISGHTALYWYRQSLGQGLEFLIYFQGNSAPDKSGLPSDRFSAERTGGSVSTLTIQRTQQEDSAVYLCASGSRGLTDTQYFGPGTRLTVL.

The chain links TRBV18 to TRBJ2-7; TCRdb proposes TRBD2, but this gene call is untestable without DNA. The CDR3 runs to 16 residues. Germline V gives CDR1 KGHSH, CDR2 LQKENI. The CDR3 sequence is CASSPWASDSTYEQYF.

The chain is built from TRBV3-1 and TRBJ2-6. The CDR3 consists of 17 residues. CDR1 LGHDT and CDR2 YNNKEL come from the germline V gene (reference sequence). Here the CDR3 reads CASSLERSGSGANVLTF. Combining the CDR3 with reference TRBV3-1 and TRBJ2-6 gives the whole variable domain DTAVSQTPKYLVTQMGNDKSIKCEQNLGHDTMYWYKQDSKKFLKIMFSYNNKELIINETVPNRFSPKSPDKAHLNLHINSLELGDSAVYFCASSLERSGSGANVLTFGAGSRLTVL.

J is TRBJ2-5 and V is TRBV11-2; absent DNA, TCRdb's TRBD1 call cannot be checked. CDR3 size: 15 residues. Germline V lookup: CDR1 SGHAT, CDR2 FQNNGV. The CDR3 reads CASSQIGQVGETQYF. Complete variable domain (other parts from reference TRBV11-2 and TRBJ2-5): EAGVAQSPRYKIIEKRQSVAFWCNPISGHATLYWYQQILGQGPKLLIQFQNNGVVDDSQLPKDRFSAERLKGVDSTLKIQPAKLEDSAVYLCASSQIGQVGETQYFGPGTRLLVL.

The chain joins TRBV25-1 to TRBJ2-7; there is no DNA to check the TCRdb D call of TRBD1. The CDR3 consists of 16 residues. Germline CDR1 MGHDK, CDR2 SYGVNS. CDR3 in amino acids: CASSPRGRGISYEQYF.

The chain joins TRBV7-2 to TRBJ2-2; without DNA, the TCRdb call of TRBD2 cannot be checked. This CDR3 contains 15 residues. The germline V gene encodes CDR1 SGHTA and CDR2 FQGNSA. CDR3 protein: CASSLLAGGAGELFF.

The chain is built from TRBV11-1 and TRBJ2-1; TCRdb proposes TRBD2, but this gene call is untestable without DNA. The CDR3 runs 19 residues. CDR1 and CDR2 from the germline V gene are SGHAT and FQDESV (reference sequence). CDR3 residues: CASSSSRANKRGEYNEQFF.

The chain recombines TRBV7-2 with TRBJ1-3; the TCRdb call, TRBD1, lacks DNA for checking. This CDR3 is built from 15 residues. Germline values: CDR1 SGHTA, CDR2 FQGNSA. This CDR3 is CASSLLWASGNTIYF.

The V and J genes are TRBV11-2 and TRBJ1-6; TCRdb selects TRBD1, and the lack of DNA leaves this call unchecked. CDR1 and CDR2 (germline): SGHAT, FQNNGV. The length of the CDR3 is 13 residues. The CDR3 spells CASSPGDLWPLHF. Full variable domain (outside the CDR3, taken from reference TRBV11-2 and TRBJ1-6): EAGVAQSPRYKIIEKRQSVAFWCNPISGHATLYWYQQILGQGPKLLIQFQNNGVVDDSQLPKDRFSAERLKGVDSTLKIQPAKLEDSAVYLCASSPGDLWPLHFGNGTRLTVT.

The V gene is TRBV3-1, the J gene TRBJ1-2. Germline V gene lookup returns CDR1 LGHDT and CDR2 YNNKEL (reference sequence). This CDR3 comprises 11 residues. The CDR3 protein is CASSTLGGYTF.

The chain uses TRBV10-3 and TRBJ2-1; the TCRdb call, TRBD2, lacks DNA for checking. Looked up from germline, CDR1 is ENHRY and CDR2 is SYGVKD. CDR3 length: 14 amino acids. CDR3 region: CAISMRGRLGEQFF.

The chain has TRBV12-3 or TRBV12-4 and TRBJ2-7; the D gene TCRdb calls, TRBD1, cannot be checked with no DNA. The CDR3 spans 14 residues. CDR3 amino acids: CASRSTGARHEQYF.

The CDR3 loop reads CASSPALAGYNTQYF. V usage is TRBV7-2 and J usage is TRBJ2-3; lacking DNA, the TRBD2 call made by TCRdb goes unchecked. CDR1 and CDR2 from the germline V gene are SGHTA and FQGNSA. This CDR3 has 15 residues.

This chain joins TRBV10-3 and TRBJ2-1; as DNA is missing, the TRBD1 call by TCRdb cannot be tested. This CDR3 is 14 amino acids long. Per the germline V gene, CDR1 is ENHRY and CDR2 is SYGVKD. CDR3 amino acids: CATTGTGYYNEQFF.

CDR3 protein: CASSLGDRGGGYTF. The V gene is TRBV11-2, the J gene TRBJ1-2; TCRdb's D call of TRBD1 is untestable without DNA. Germline V lookup: CDR1 SGHAT, CDR2 FQNNGV. There are 14 residues in the CDR3.

The chain couples TRBV9 to TRBJ2-1; TCRdb calls TRBD2, which cannot be checked without DNA. Germline CDR1 and CDR2: SGDLS and YYNGEE. This CDR3 has 15 residues. The CDR3 loop is CASSVEREGGNEQFF. Full variable domain (outside the CDR3, taken from reference TRBV9 and TRBJ2-1): DSGVTQTPKHLITATGQRVTLRCSPRSGDLSVYWYQQSLDQGLQFLIQYYNGEERAKGNILERFSAQQFPDLHSELNLSSLELGDSALYFCASSVEREGGNEQFFGPGTRLTVL.

The gene calls are TRBV5-1 and TRBJ2-1; TCRdb designates TRBD1, a call that cannot be tested without DNA. Germline V gene data show CDR1 as SGHRS and CDR2 as YFSETQ. There are 13 residues in the CDR3. The CDR3 region is CASSPRGGDEQFF.